This T cell receptor beta chain was captured by sequencing in a study of OX40 agonist ivuxolimab in advanced cancers. This CDR3 comprises 13 residues. CDR1 and CDR2 (germline): SEHNR, FQNEAQ (reference sequence). V gave up 5 bases and J gave up 4 bases, with 10 bases separating them. Profiled with immunoSEQ multiplex PCR; TCRdb holds only in-frame clones, not every one. This table has 80,000 to 100,000 clones, 87% appearing once. This TCR was recovered from an adult with an advanced solid tumor such as melanoma, head and neck, liver or kidney cancer. Material: CD4+ or CD8+ T cells sorted from blood, obtained in a trial of the OX40 agonist ivuxolimab. This chain connects TRBV7-9 to TRBJ2-3; tentatively, D is TRBD2 (5 bases). CDR3 bases: TGTGCCAGCAGCACCCTCGGGGCAGATACGCAGTATTTT. It is translated as CASSTLGADTQYF.